Shown below are 26 T cell receptor beta chains from a single sample sequenced in a study of shared clonotypes between healthy human individuals. The assay was immunoSEQ multiplex PCR, and TCRdb's table has in-frame clones only and misses some. The sample holds about 2.5 million clones, roughly 90% seen once. Specimen: naive CD4+ T cells from PBMCs. Specified subset: CD45RA+ positively selected. These receptors all come from a man between 18 and 29 years old in good health. Some clones in this sample may be carry-over from other donors' samples.

V gene TRBV7-8 combines with J gene TRBJ2-1, with D perhaps TRBD2 (5 bases). V lost 6 bases, J lost 6 bases, and 9 bases lay in between. The CDR3 runs to 12 residues. Germline loops: CDR1 SGHVS, CDR2 FQNEAQ. CDR3 nucleotide sequence: TGTGCCAGCAGTCGAGGGAGCAATGAGCAGTTCTTC. Translating gives CASSRGSNEQFF.

The V call is TRBV30, the J call TRBJ2-5; no reliable D call. V lost 3 bases to trimming and J lost 2 bases, with 13 bases between them. The germline V gene encodes CDR1 GTSNPN and CDR2 SVGIG (reference sequence). The CDR3 is made up of 14 amino acids. CDR3 sequence (DNA): TGTGCCTGGAGCGTTAGTCACTCACAAGAGACCCAGTACTTC. It translates to CAWSVSHSQETQYF. Full variable domain (rest looked up from reference TRBV30 and TRBJ2-5): SQTIHQWPATLVQPVGSPLSLECTVEGTSNPNLYWYRQAAGRGLQLLFYSVGIGQISSEVPQNLSASRPQDRQFILSSKKLLLSDSGFYLCAWSVSHSQETQYFGPGTRLLVL.

The chain uses TRBV4-1 and TRBJ1-5; the D gene is possibly TRBD1 (5 bases). The length of the CDR3 is 13 residues. Germline V CDR1 and CDR2: MGHRA, YSYEKL. V lost 4 bases and J 7 bases, leaving 11 bases between the germline ends. The CDR3 sequence: CASSLPGGQPQHF. The CDR3 DNA follows: TGCGCCAGCAGCCTCCCGGGGGGGCAGCCCCAGCATTTT.

About this clone itself: Distinct nucleotide sequences in the sample also encode this CDR3. This chain uses TRBV18 with TRBJ1-4; 9 nucleotides match TRBD1. CDR1 is KGHSH, CDR2 LQKENI, per germline. V shed 2 bases, J shed 8 bases, and the junction held 6 bases outside the gene matches. The CDR3 length is 15 residues. The CDR3 sequence is CASSPTGTGTEKLFF. The CDR3 nucleotides read TGTGCCAGCTCACCAACCGGGACAGGGACGGAAAAACTGTTTTTT.

V usage is TRBV14 and J usage is TRBJ1-1, with no clear D. The V end was cut by 5 bases, the J end by 3 bases, with 7 bases between. Per the germline V gene, CDR1 is SGHDN and CDR2 is FVKESK. CDR3 length: 12 residues. CDR3: CASSDWDTEAFF. The CDR3 DNA reads as TGTGCCAGCAGCGACTGGGACACTGAAGCTTTCTTT.

This sequence joins TRBV4-2 and TRBJ2-4, with D unresolved. CDR1 LGHNA and CDR2 YNFKEQ come from the germline V gene. The ends were cut back, 5 bases at V and 8 bases at J, with 16 bases in the middle. This CDR3 has 14 residues. CDR3 bases: TGTGCCAGCAGCGACGCTAGGTATAGGGACATTCAGTACTTC. Translated, it gives CASSDARYRDIQYF.

The chain uses TRBV5-1 and TRBJ2-4; D ambiguous. Germline V gene sequence: CDR1 SGHRS, CDR2 YFSETQ. Trimming removed 4 bases at V and 3 bases at J, with 17 bases between. The CDR3 is made up of 16 amino acids. Here the CDR3 DNA reads TGCGCCAGCAGCCCCGCCCGAGGCTATGGCAAAAACATTCAGTACTTC. This gives the protein CASSPARGYGKNIQYF.

This rearrangement joins TRBV5-1 to TRBJ1-1, with 8 bases aligning to TRBD1. Unmatched junction bases numbered 5, after V lost 1 base and J lost 3 bases. This CDR3 spans 15 amino acids. Germline V gives CDR1 SGHRS, CDR2 YFSETQ. The CDR3 loop reads CASSLTGGSYTEAFF. CDR3 DNA sequence: TGCGCCAGCAGCTTGACAGGGGGGTCCTACACTGAAGCTTTCTTT.

The chain links TRBV6-5 to TRBJ2-2, with D hard to call. V was cut by 6 bases and J by 7 bases, with 6 bases left in between. Per the germline V gene, CDR1 is MNHEY and CDR2 is SVGAGI. CDR3 length: 11 amino acids. The CDR3 loop reads CASRAIGELFF. CDR3 DNA: TGTGCCAGCAGGGCCATCGGGGAGCTGTTTTTT.

This chain uses TRBV5-6 with TRBJ1-4; D remains ambiguous. Germline V gene sequence: CDR1 SGHDT, CDR2 YYEEEE. CDR3 length: 16 amino acids. V was shortened by 4 bases and J by 4 bases, with 17 bases between the two germline ends. The CDR3 nucleotides read TGTGCCAGCAGCCTATGGTGGTCGGATCGTAATGAAAAACTGTTTTTT. Translating it yields CASSLWWSDRNEKLFF.

In this sample, this clone turned up once. The chain is built from TRBV10-3 and TRBJ2-7; D unclear. Trimming left V 8 bases short and J 3 bases short, with 14 bases between. Germline CDR1 reads ENHRY; CDR2 reads SYGVKD. This CDR3 is 13 amino acids long. The chain's CDR3 is CAIGKGSSYEQYF. DNA for the CDR3: TGTGCCATCGGTAAGGGAAGTAGCTACGAGCAGTACTTC.

This clone has a single count. V gene TRBV4-3 combines with J gene TRBJ1-4, with D possibly being TRBD1 (6 bases). The V and J ends lost 9 bases and 8 bases respectively, with 19 bases between them. The CDR3 runs to 14 residues. Per germline, CDR1 LGHNA and CDR2 YSLEER. The CDR3 loop reads CASSLNLGGEKLFF. The DNA for the CDR3 is TGCGCCAGTAGTTTAAATCTCGGGGGCGAAAAACTGTTTTTT.

The CDR3 DNA sequence: TGTGCCAGCAGCTTAGGCGGGAGGGCCCCCTACGAGCAGTACTTC. It codes for CASSLGGRAPYEQYF. The V gene is TRBV11-2, the J gene TRBJ2-7, with 9 bases aligning to TRBD2. The CDR3 covers 15 residues. Unmatched junction bases numbered 3, after V lost 1 base and J lost 2 bases. From germline, CDR1 is SGHAT and CDR2 FQNNGV. The entire variable domain, with the rest obtained from reference TRBV11-2 and TRBJ2-7, is as follows: EAGVAQSPRYKIIEKRQSVAFWCNPISGHATLYWYQQILGQGPKLLIQFQNNGVVDDSQLPKDRFSAERLKGVDSTLKIQPAKLEDSAVYLCASSLGGRAPYEQYFGPGTRLTVT.

The chain is built from TRBV5-6 and TRBJ1-6, with D possibly TRBD1 on 6 matching bases. Deletions cut 2 bases from V and 7 bases from J, with 16 bases between. This CDR3 is 16 amino acids long. Germline assignment: CDR1 SGHDT and CDR2 YYEEEE. CDR3 in DNA: TGTGCCAGCAGCTTAAGGACAGTAATGGGAAATTCACCCCTCCACTTT. Translation: CASSLRTVMGNSPLHF.

The chain combines TRBV5-8 with TRBJ1-1, with 8 bases identical to TRBD1. CDR3 length: 15 amino acids. The V segment lost 4 bases and the J segment 7 bases; nucleotides outside the gene matches: 12. Germline CDR1 reads SGHTS; CDR2 reads YDEGEE. CDR3 nucleotide sequence: TGTGCCAGCAGCCCGGGACAGGTAGAAGCGAGTGAAGCTTTCTTT. Encoded protein: CASSPGQVEASEAFF.

The chain uses TRBV30 and TRBJ2-7, with D tentatively TRBD1 (5 bases). The CDR3 spans 14 residues. V was cut by 2 bases and J by 1 base, with 12 bases left in between. Germline CDR1 reads GTSNPN; CDR2 reads SVGIG (reference sequence). The CDR3: CAWSNWTKSYEQYF. As DNA, the CDR3 is TGTGCCTGGAGTAACTGGACAAAGTCCTACGAGCAGTACTTC.

This chain links TRBV10-3 with TRBJ2-2; D remains ambiguous. There are 13 residues in the CDR3. Per germline, CDR1 ENHRY and CDR2 SYGVKD. V was trimmed by 7 bases and J by 3 bases, leaving 9 bases between them. In DNA, the CDR3 is TGTGCCATCACCGGGTCGGACACCGGGGAGCTGTTTTTT. Encoded protein: CAITGSDTGELFF.

The V gene is TRBV28, the J gene TRBJ1-6, with D hard to call. With 7 bases removed from V and 6 bases from J, the gap between germline ends came to 19 bases. Germline loops: CDR1 MDHEN, CDR2 SYDVKM. CDR3 size: 16 residues. The CDR3 DNA follows: TGTGCCAGCACCTTCCTGGGTAAGGGAGGTAATTCACCCCTCCACTTT. Translation gives CASTFLGKGGNSPLHF.

V is TRBV7-2 and J is TRBJ2-1; a possible D gene is TRBD2 (6 bases). V was pared by 2 bases and J by 0 bases, with 8 bases between. CDR3 length: 15 residues. Germline CDR1 is SGHTA and CDR2 is FQGNSA. The CDR3 DNA is TGTGCCAGCAGCTTACTGCGGGACTCCTACAATGAGCAGTTCTTC. Translating it yields CASSLLRDSYNEQFF.

The V and J genes are TRBV19 and TRBJ2-7; no clear D gene. CDR3 length: 14 residues. V lost 7 bases and J lost 4, with 17 bases in between. Looked up from germline, CDR1 is LNHDA and CDR2 is SQIVND (reference sequence). This CDR3 reads CASTAVLTHYEQYF. The CDR3 DNA reads TGTGCCAGTACGGCGGTACTAACCCATTACGAGCAGTACTTC.

The rearrangement links TRBV7-9 to TRBJ1-1; 9 positions agree with TRBD1. The germline gives CDR1 SEHNR, CDR2 FQNEAQ (reference sequence). V shed 4 bases and J 7 bases; nucleotides not matched to a gene: 10. The CDR3 covers 15 residues. This chain's CDR3 is CASSSSGTGPGEAFF. CDR3 nucleotides: TGTGCCAGCAGCTCCTCCGGGACAGGGCCTGGTGAAGCTTTCTTT.

This clone was counted once. This chain uses TRBV29-1 with TRBJ2-5; the match to TRBD2 covers 13 bases. The CDR3 extends over 16 amino acids. Germline-derived CDR1 and CDR2 are SQVTM and ANQGSEA. With 7 bases clipped from V and 4 bases from J, the junction kept 12 bases outside the gene matches. CDR3 protein: CSAWTSGRGGGETQYF. For the CDR3, the DNA is TGCAGCGCATGGACTAGCGGGAGAGGTGGGGGAGAGACCCAGTACTTC.

The chain has TRBV7-9 and TRBJ2-2, with 8 nucleotides matching TRBD1. In germline, CDR1 is SEHNR, CDR2 FQNEAQ (reference sequence). CDR3 size: 15 residues. V was clipped by 3 bases and J by 5 bases; unmatched bases: 5. For the CDR3, the DNA is TGTGCCAGCAGCTTGCGGACAGGGAGGACCGGGGAGCTGTTTTTT. It codes for CASSLRTGRTGELFF.

This clone was seen more than once but under ten times. The identical CDR3 is also encoded by other nucleotide sequences in the sample. Here the CDR3 DNA reads TGTGCCAGTAGTATAGTACTAGCGGGAGGCACCGGGGAGCTGTTTTTT. It codes for CASSIVLAGGTGELFF. The chain uses TRBV19 and TRBJ2-2, with 12 nucleotides matching TRBD2. Looked up from germline, CDR1 is LNHDA and CDR2 is SQIVND (reference sequence). This CDR3 is built from 16 residues. J lost 4 bases, V lost 1 base, and 1 base had no gene match. The variable domain in full, with the rest retrieved from reference TRBV19 and TRBJ2-2, is DGGITQSPKYLFRKEGQNVTLSCEQNLNHDAMYWYRQDPGQGLRLIYYSQIVNDFQKGDIAEGYSVSREKKESFPLTVTSAQKNPTAFYLCASSIVLAGGTGELFFGEGSRLTVL.

The V gene is TRBV19, the J gene TRBJ1-4; D call uncertain. Germline-derived CDR1 and CDR2 are LNHDA and SQIVND (reference sequence). The CDR3 extends over 15 amino acids. V lost 5 bases and J 7 bases, leaving 17 bases between the germline ends. CDR3 coding DNA: TGTGCCAGTAGTCCGAGACGGGCTCCTTTTGAAAAACTGTTTTTT. Encoded protein: CASSPRRAPFEKLFF.

This clone was seen only a few times. One junction end does not reproduce the germline sequence, and a read error may be involved. Written as DNA, the CDR3 is TGCGCCAGCAGTCGGGCTTCAGGACCTTTCCACTTC. This gives the protein CASSRASGPFHF. The chain couples TRBV10-1 to TRBJ1-2; D is undetermined. This CDR3 contains 12 residues. Germline V CDR1 and CDR2: WNHNN, SYGVQD (reference sequence).